This T cell receptor beta chain comes out of a study of blood T cell repertoires in COVID-19. Whole-study context: The United States, Italy and Spain supplied acute and convalescent COVID-19 samples. Sources were T cells, B-cell-depleted T cells, or PBMCs; the material itself was cDNA or gDNA.

Produced via immunoSEQ multiplex PCR; TCRdb's table is partial and in-frame only. The sample has 150,000 to 170,000 clones; around 84% are singletons. Across about two dozen US areas, participants ranged in age from about 18 to 90 years. Self-reported history from a screening survey and questionnaire set each donor's cohort. This clone has just a few counts. The specimen was PBMCs or T cells enriched from blood (not recorded which). The receptor comes from a man in his fifties who had recovered from COVID-19.

Written as DNA, the CDR3 is TGTGCCAGCAGGACAATGACAGGGACTCACTCTGGGGCCAACGTCCTGACTTTC. Its translation: CASRTMTGTHSGANVLTF. The V and J genes are TRBV2 and TRBJ2-6; tentative D call: TRBD1 (7 bases). The germline V gene has CDR1 SNHLY and CDR2 FYNNEI. The CDR3 has 18 amino acids. V lost 6 bases to trimming and J lost 0 bases, with 18 bases between them.